This TCR beta chain is drawn from a study of vaccination effects on CD4 cells after COVID-19. About the study: Sampling of a couple of convalescent patients took place 16 days and one week prior to vaccination. General observations from the study: Late in the post-vaccination period, infection-induced and vaccine-induced clones underwent marked clonal contraction. Newly vaccine-induced clones made up most of the convalescents' post-vaccine spike-reactive clones.

This CDR3 has 15 amino acids. Germline V gene sequence: CDR1 GTSNPN, CDR2 SVGIG (reference sequence). With 2 bases removed from V and 0 bases from J, the gap between germline ends came to 14 bases. Expansion with viral peptide pools was applied to antigen-specific CD4+ T cells by the ViraFEST assay prior to sequencing. The culture ran for about 11 days, and then CD4+ T cells were isolated. PCR showed that the person got SARS-CoV-2 infection at some point between March and December 2020. Both day 3 and day 7 saw half the medium replaced with IL-2 medium. Concerning this clone itself: Its antigen is as yet unknown.

The repertoire was sequenced with immunoSEQ multiplex PCR; TCRdb's copy has only in-frame clones and lacks some. The table has around 30,000 clones, 75% to 80% seen once. The chain carries TRBV30 and TRBJ2-7, with D tentatively TRBD2 (5 bases). This clonotype was sampled from a human donor who had a prior SARS-CoV-2 infection. Here the sequenced sample was CD4+ T cells from PBMCs cultured with HCoV-NL63 spike peptides, taken before COVID-19 vaccination. The CDR3 loop reads CAWSFVVASSYEQYF. As DNA, the CDR3 is TGTGCCTGGAGTTTCGTGGTAGCGAGCTCCTACGAGCAGTACTTC.